The 3 T cell receptor beta chains reported below all come from one sample, sequenced in a study of Graves' ophthalmopathy and Graves' hyperthyroidism. The authors amplified TCR beta CDR3 regions from RNA transcripts. After a first-round RT-PCR with HTBI primers, a second-round multiplex PCR was run. TCRdb analysed the multiplex PCR reads with MiXCR anew, one entry per CDR3 protein. Among around 1.1 million distinct CDR3 sequences listed, less than 45% were seen once. The sequencing sample was made of peripheral blood or thyroid tissue (not recorded which). The receptor set was obtained from an adult man with Graves' hyperthyroidism.

There are many counts of this clonotype. The rearrangement uses TRBV7-9 and TRBJ2-2; D possibly matches TRBD1 or TRBD2 (5 bases each). Trimming cost V 11 bases and J 4 bases, with 17 bases left between them. The CDR3 covers 14 residues. Germline V CDR1 and CDR2: SEHNR, FQNEAQ (reference sequence). CDR3 protein: CAGLAAGTTGELFF. CDR3 nucleotides: TGTGCCGGTCTGGCGGCAGGGACCACCGGGGAGCTGTTTTTT. The complete variable domain, with remaining parts taken from reference TRBV7-9 and TRBJ2-2, reads DTGVSQNPRHKITKRGQNVTFRCDPISEHNRLYWYRQTLGQGPEFLTYFQNEAQLEKSRLLSDRFSAERPKGSFSTLEIQRTEQGDSAMYLCAGLAAGTTGELFFGEGSRLTVL.

This chain connects TRBV24-1 to TRBJ1-2; tentatively, D is TRBD1 (5 bases). The germline gives CDR1 KGHDR, CDR2 SFDVKD. CDR3 length equals 14 residues. Trimming left V 4 bases short and J 2 bases short, with 10 bases between. CDR3 in DNA: TGTGCCACCAGTGAACCGGGGACGAACTATGGCTACACCTTC. Translated, it gives CATSEPGTNYGYTF.

The chain links TRBV6-2 or TRBV6-3 to TRBJ1-2; the D is unclear. V was pared by 6 bases and J by 2 bases, with 10 bases between. CDR1 and CDR2 from the germline V gene are MNHEY and SVGEGT. The CDR3 contains 13 residues. Here the CDR3 reads CASSQQNNYGYTF. CDR3 sequence (DNA): TGTGCCAGCAGCCAACAGAACAACTATGGCTACACCTTC.